The present TCR beta chain was sequenced within a study of CD8+ T cells in alopecia areata. Sample treatment: oral pan-JAK inhibitor, 5-10 mg twice daily. Per the germline V gene, CDR1 is SGHVS and CDR2 is FQNEAQ. CDR3 size: 12 residues. V was shortened by 4 bases and J by 4 bases, with 8 bases between the two germline ends. Extracted RNA was reverse transcribed, and the resulting cDNA served as sequencing template. The table came from immunoSEQ multiplex PCR; TCRdb's copy has only in-frame clones and leaves some out. The repertoire holds about 200,000 clones, with roughly two fifths as singletons. This TCR was recovered from a human donor with alopecia areata. The rearrangement uses TRBV7-8 and TRBJ2-7; D uncertain. The sequencing used CD4+ T cells sorted from blood, collected at approximately week 34, from a patient treated with tofacitinib. The CDR3, as DNA: TGTGCCAGCAGCTCACAGCAGTACGAGCAGTACTTC. Amino acid sequence: CASSSQQYEQYF.